This T cell receptor beta chain was found in a study of blood T cells in healthy people across ages. Study-level points and caveats: Higher diversity and more naive CD4+ cells were features of long-lived donors, compared to aged donors. The study lacked donor CMV status, which possibly confounded expanded clonotype changes.

Germline V CDR1 and CDR2: MNHEY, SVGAGI. This CDR3 is built from 16 residues. V lost 6 bases, J lost 2 bases, and 9 bases stayed unmatched. Staff drew 9 to 10 milliliters of peripheral blood from each donor. This clonotype was counted a few times. Its target is not known. A sample-barcoded 5' primer and a J-beta primer mix were used in a second PCR of roughly 7 to 11 cycles. The template-switch adaptor was a 5' adaptor with 12 random nucleotides. It tagged each cDNA molecule. TCRdb redid the calling of the 5' RACE reads with MiXCR, one entry per CDR3 protein. The table records 1.5 million to 2 million distinct CDR3 sequences, 40% to 55% of them present only once.

Sequencing was performed on blood. This sequence joins TRBV6-5 and TRBJ2-1; 8 bases agree with TRBD2. This clonotype originated in a woman aged 40 to 50 in good health. CDR3 DNA sequence: TGTGCCAGCAGGAGGACCGCGGGGGGAGCCTACAATGAGCAGTTCTTC. Its translation: CASRRTAGGAYNEQFF.